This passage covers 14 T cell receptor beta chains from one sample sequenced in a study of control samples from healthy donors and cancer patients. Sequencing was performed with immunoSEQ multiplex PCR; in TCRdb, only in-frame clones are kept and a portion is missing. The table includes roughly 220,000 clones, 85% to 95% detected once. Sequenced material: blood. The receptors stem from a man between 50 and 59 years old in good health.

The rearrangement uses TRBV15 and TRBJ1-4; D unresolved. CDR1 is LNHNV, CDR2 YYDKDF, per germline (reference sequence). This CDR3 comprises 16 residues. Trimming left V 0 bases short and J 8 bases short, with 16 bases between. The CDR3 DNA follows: TGTGCCACCAGCAGAGAAAACAGAGCCGAGTACGAAAAACTGTTTTTT. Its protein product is CATSRENRAEYEKLFF.

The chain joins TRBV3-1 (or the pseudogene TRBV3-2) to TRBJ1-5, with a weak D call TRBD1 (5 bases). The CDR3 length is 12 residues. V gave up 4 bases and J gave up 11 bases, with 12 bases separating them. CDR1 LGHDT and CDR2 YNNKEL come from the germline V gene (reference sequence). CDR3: CASSPWGEAQHF. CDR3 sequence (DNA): TGTGCCAGCAGCCCCTGGGGGGAAGCCCAGCATTTT.

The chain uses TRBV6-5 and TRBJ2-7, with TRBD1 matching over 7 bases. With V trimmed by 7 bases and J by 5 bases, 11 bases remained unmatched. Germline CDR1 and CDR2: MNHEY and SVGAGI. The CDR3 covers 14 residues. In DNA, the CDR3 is TGTGCCAGCACCCATACTCCGGACAGGCACGAGCAGTACGTC. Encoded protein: CASTHTPDRHEQYV.

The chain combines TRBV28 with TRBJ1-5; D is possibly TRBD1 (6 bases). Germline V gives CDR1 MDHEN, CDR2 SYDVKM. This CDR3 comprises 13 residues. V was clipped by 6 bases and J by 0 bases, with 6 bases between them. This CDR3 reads CASSRGSNQPQHF. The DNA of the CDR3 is TGTGCCAGCAGCAGGGGTAGCAATCAGCCCCAGCATTTT.

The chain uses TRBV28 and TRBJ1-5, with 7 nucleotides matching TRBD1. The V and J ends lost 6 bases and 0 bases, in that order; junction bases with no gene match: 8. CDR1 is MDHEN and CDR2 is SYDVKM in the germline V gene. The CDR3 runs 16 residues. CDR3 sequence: CASRSGTVYSNQPQHF. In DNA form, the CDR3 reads TGTGCCAGCAGAAGTGGGACAGTCTATAGCAATCAGCCCCAGCATTTT.

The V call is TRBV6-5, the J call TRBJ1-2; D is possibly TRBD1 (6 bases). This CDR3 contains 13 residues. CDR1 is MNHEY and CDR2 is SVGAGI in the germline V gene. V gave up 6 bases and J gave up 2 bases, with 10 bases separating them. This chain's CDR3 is CASRRGGNYGYTF. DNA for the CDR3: TGTGCCAGCAGGAGAGGGGGGAACTATGGCTACACCTTC.

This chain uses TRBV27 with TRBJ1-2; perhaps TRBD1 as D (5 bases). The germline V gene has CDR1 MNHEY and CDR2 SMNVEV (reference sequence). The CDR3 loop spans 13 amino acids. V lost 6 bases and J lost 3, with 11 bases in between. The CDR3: CASSLGGDYGYTF. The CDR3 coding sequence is TGTGCCAGCAGCCTGGGGGGGGACTATGGCTACACCTTC.

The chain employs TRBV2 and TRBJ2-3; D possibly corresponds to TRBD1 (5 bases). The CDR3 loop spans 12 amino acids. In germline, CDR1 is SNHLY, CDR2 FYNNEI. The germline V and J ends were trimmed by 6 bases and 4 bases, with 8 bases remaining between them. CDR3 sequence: CASRGDSDTQYF. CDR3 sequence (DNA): TGTGCCAGCAGAGGGGATTCAGATACGCAGTATTTT.

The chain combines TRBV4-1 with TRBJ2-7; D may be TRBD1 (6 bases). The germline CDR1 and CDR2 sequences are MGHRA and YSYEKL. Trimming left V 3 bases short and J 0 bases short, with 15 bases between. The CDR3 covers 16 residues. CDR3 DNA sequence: TGCGCCAGCAGCCACTTTCCCGGGACAAGCTCCTACGAGCAGTACTTC. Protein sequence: CASSHFPGTSSYEQYF.

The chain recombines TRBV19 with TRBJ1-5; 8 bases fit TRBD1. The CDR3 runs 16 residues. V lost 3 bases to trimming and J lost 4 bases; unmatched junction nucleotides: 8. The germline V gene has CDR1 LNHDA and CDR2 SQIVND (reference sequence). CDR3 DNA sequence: TGTGCCAGTAGTATGGGTCAGGGGGCGGGAAATCAGCCCCAGCATTTT. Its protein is CASSMGQGAGNQPQHF.

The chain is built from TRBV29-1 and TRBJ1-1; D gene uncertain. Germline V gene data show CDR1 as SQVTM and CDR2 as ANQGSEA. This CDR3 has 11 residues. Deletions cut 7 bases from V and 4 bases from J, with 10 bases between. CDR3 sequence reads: CSGAVITEAFF. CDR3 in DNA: TGCAGCGGGGCGGTTATCACTGAAGCTTTCTTT.

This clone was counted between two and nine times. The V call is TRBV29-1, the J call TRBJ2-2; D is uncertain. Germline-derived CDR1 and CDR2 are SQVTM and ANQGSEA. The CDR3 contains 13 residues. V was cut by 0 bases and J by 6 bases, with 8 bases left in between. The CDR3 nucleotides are TGCAGCGTTGAAGAAAACAGTGCCGGGGAGCTGTTTTTT. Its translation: CSVEENSAGELFF.

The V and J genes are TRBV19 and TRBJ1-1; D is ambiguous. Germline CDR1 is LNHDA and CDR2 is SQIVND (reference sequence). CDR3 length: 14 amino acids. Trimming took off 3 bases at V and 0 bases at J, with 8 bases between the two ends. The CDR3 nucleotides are TGTGCCAGTAGTATTCAACTGTTGAACACTGAAGCTTTCTTT. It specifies CASSIQLLNTEAFF.

The CDR3 sequence is CATRALITNEKLFF. In DNA form, the CDR3 reads TGTGCCACCAGGGCACTAATCACTAATGAAAAACTGTTTTTT. The V gene is TRBV6-5, the J gene TRBJ1-4; tentatively, D is TRBD1 (5 bases). This CDR3 contains 14 residues. The V gene's germline CDR1 is MNHEY and CDR2 SVGAGI. Trimming stripped 10 bases from V and 2 bases from J, with 14 bases between.